The clone carrying this T cell receptor beta chain was seen many times. The data derive from a study of T-cell reconstitution after alpha-beta-depleted transplantation in children. V was pared by 1 base and J by 6 bases, with 3 bases of the junction left unmatched. CDR1 SQVTM and CDR2 ANQGSEA come from the germline V gene. This CDR3 comprises 13 residues. Unique molecular identifiers featured in how the TCRbeta library was prepared. TCRdb re-called the PCR reads with MiXCR, one entry per CDR3 protein. The table records hundreds of thousands of distinct CDR3 sequences, around 13% of them present only once.

The chain uses TRBV29-1 and TRBJ2-1; 7 bases align to TRBD2. This receptor was obtained from a human donor who donated a stem cell graft to a child with combined immunodeficiency. This material consisted of PBMCs from the stem cell graft donor, taken from the stem cell graft. The CDR3 protein is CSVEGGRVNEQFF. CDR3 nucleotide sequence: TGCAGCGTTGAAGGCGGGAGAGTCAATGAGCAGTTCTTC.